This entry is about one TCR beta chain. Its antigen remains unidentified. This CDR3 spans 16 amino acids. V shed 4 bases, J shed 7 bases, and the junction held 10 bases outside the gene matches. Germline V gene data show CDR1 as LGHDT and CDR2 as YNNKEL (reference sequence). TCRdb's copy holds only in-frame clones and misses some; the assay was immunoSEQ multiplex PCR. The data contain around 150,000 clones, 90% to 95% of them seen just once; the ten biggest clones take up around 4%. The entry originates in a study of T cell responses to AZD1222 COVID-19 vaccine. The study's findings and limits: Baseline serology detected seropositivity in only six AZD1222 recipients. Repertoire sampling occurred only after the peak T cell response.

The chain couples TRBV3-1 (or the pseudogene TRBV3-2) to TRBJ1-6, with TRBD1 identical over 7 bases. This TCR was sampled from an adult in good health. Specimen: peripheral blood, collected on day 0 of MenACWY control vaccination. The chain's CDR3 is CASSPLRTGSNSPLHF. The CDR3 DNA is TGTGCCAGCAGCCCCCTACGGACAGGTTCGAATTCACCCCTCCACTTT.